The 28 T cell receptor beta chains below all came from one sample that was sequenced in a study of blood T cell repertoires in COVID-19. Using immunoSEQ multiplex PCR, the repertoire was profiled, and TCRdb retains in-frame clones only, with some absent. The sample lists 60,000 to 80,000 clones; roughly 84% were seen once. Sequencing was performed on peripheral blood. The receptors originated from a man aged 45-60 years with active COVID-19.

The rearrangement links TRBV5-1 to TRBJ1-1, with D perhaps TRBD1 (6 bases). This CDR3 spans 15 amino acids. The germline CDR1 and CDR2 sequences are SGHRS and YFSETQ. V was trimmed by 4 bases and J by 4 bases, leaving 17 bases between them. The CDR3 DNA is TGCGCCAGCAGCCCACTTAAAGCGGGGGCCACTGAAGCTTTCTTT. As protein: CASSPLKAGATEAFF.

This clone was seen more than once but under ten times. The chain has TRBV5-1 and TRBJ2-1; 7 bases line up with TRBD1. Unmatched junction bases numbered 4, after V lost 1 base and J lost 0 bases. Germline CDR1 is SGHRS and CDR2 is YFSETQ. This CDR3 spans 16 amino acids. The CDR3 is CASSLTTGSSYNEQFF. The CDR3 coding sequence is TGCGCCAGCAGCTTGACGACAGGGAGCTCCTACAATGAGCAGTTCTTC.

On this clone: Other nucleotide sequences in the sample specify the same CDR3. The V and J genes are TRBV3-1 (or the pseudogene TRBV3-2) and TRBJ1-6; D unclear. CDR1 LGHDT and CDR2 YNNKEL come from the germline V gene (reference sequence). This CDR3 is 13 amino acids long. Trimming shortened V by 1 base and J by 6 bases, and 4 bases separated the two germline ends. The CDR3 spells CASSQGGNSPLHF. The DNA for the CDR3 is TGTGCCAGCAGCCAAGGAGGTAATTCACCCCTCCACTTT.

The chain recombines TRBV12-3 or TRBV12-4 with TRBJ2-7; 7 nucleotides match TRBD1. This CDR3 region has 13 residues. V shed 5 bases and J 2 bases; nucleotides not matched to a gene: 3. Written as DNA, the CDR3 is TGTGCCAGCAGTACAGGGGCAGCCTACGAGCAGTACTTC. This sequence encodes CASSTGAAYEQYF.

The CDR3 is CASSRDRRRGTEAFF. DNA of the CDR3: TGTGCCAGCAGCCGGGACAGGAGGAGAGGCACTGAAGCTTTCTTT. The gene calls are TRBV11-2 and TRBJ1-1; 8 bases map to TRBD1. The length of the CDR3 is 15 residues. Germline V gene sequence: CDR1 SGHAT, CDR2 FQNNGV. After removal of 5 bases from V and 4 bases from J, the junction contained 9 bases not matched to a gene. Filled out from reference TRBV11-2 and TRBJ1-1, the complete variable domain reads EAGVAQSPRYKIIEKRQSVAFWCNPISGHATLYWYQQILGQGPKLLIQFQNNGVVDDSQLPKDRFSAERLKGVDSTLKIQPAKLEDSAVYLCASSRDRRRGTEAFFGQGTRLTVV.

This chain joins TRBV27 and TRBJ1-5, with D unresolved. The V and J ends lost 4 bases and 5 bases respectively, with 12 bases between them. Germline V lookup: CDR1 MNHEY, CDR2 SMNVEV (reference sequence). The CDR3 loop spans 14 amino acids. Written as DNA, the CDR3 is TGTGCCAGCAGTTCTAGTGCGGGGTATCAGCCCCAGCATTTT. The encoded protein is CASSSSAGYQPQHF.

This clone was counted only a few times. The genes are TRBV4-3 and TRBJ1-4; 9 bases fit TRBD1. Germline CDR1 reads LGHNA; CDR2 reads YSLEER. The CDR3 contains 17 residues. The trim removed 0 bases at V and 8 bases at J, leaving 10 bases unmatched. DNA for the CDR3: TGCGCCAGCAGCCAAGAGTTTATGGGACAGGGAGAAGAAAAACTGTTTTTT. It translates to CASSQEFMGQGEEKLFF.

This rearrangement joins TRBV5-1 to TRBJ1-1; D perhaps matches TRBD1 (6 bases). V was trimmed by 0 bases and J by 3 bases, leaving 12 bases between them. CDR1 and CDR2 from the germline V gene are SGHRS and YFSETQ. The CDR3 contains 15 residues. CDR3 in DNA: TGCGCCAGCAGCTTGGCAGGGGAGTATTACACTGAAGCTTTCTTT. Translation: CASSLAGEYYTEAFF.

This clone was detected only a few times. The chain employs TRBV12-3 or TRBV12-4 and TRBJ2-7; a weak D match, TRBD1 (5 bases). The CDR3 covers 13 residues. V shed 7 bases and J shed 5 bases, with 15 bases lying between them. The DNA for the CDR3 is TGTGCCAGCACCAGGGCAGGGAAGGACGAGCAGTACTTC. It codes for CASTRAGKDEQYF.

This clone occurred once. The gene calls are TRBV19 and TRBJ2-1, with D perhaps TRBD2 (5 bases). V lost 4 bases, J lost 6 bases, and 19 bases lay in between. Germline CDR1 LNHDA, CDR2 SQIVND (reference sequence). The CDR3 has 16 residues. The CDR3 DNA is TGTGCCAGTAGTACAGACCGCAGCGGAGCTTTCAATGAGCAGTTCTTC. Its protein product is CASSTDRSGAFNEQFF. The variable domain in full, with the rest retrieved from reference TRBV19 and TRBJ2-1, is DGGITQSPKYLFRKEGQNVTLSCEQNLNHDAMYWYRQDPGQGLRLIYYSQIVNDFQKGDIAEGYSVSREKKESFPLTVTSAQKNPTAFYLCASSTDRSGAFNEQFFGPGTRLTVL.

The chain couples TRBV11-3 to TRBJ1-5; 9 positions match TRBD1. The junction had 5 bases not matched to a gene; V was cut back by 3 bases and J by 5 bases. Germline CDR1 SGHNT, CDR2 YENEEA. The CDR3 covers 15 residues. CDR3 DNA sequence: TGTGCCAGCAGCTTTAGGGGACAGGGTGATCAGCCCCAGCATTTT. This gives the protein CASSFRGQGDQPQHF.

This rearrangement joins TRBV13 to TRBJ2-7; 7 nucleotides agree with TRBD2. V was clipped by 4 bases and J by 7 bases; unmatched bases: 7. Germline values: CDR1 PRHDT, CDR2 FYEKMQ (reference sequence). The CDR3 extends over 13 amino acids. As DNA, the CDR3 is TGTGCCAGCAGCTGGGACCGAGCGGGGGAGCAGTACTTC. Translated: CASSWDRAGEQYF.

The V call is TRBV7-4, the J call TRBJ1-4; D unresolved. V was cut by 6 bases and J by 2 bases, with 13 bases left in between. CDR3 length: 15 amino acids. Per the germline V gene, CDR1 is SGHVT and CDR2 is SQSDAQ. CDR3 bases: TGTGCCAGCAGTCTCTGGGAGACCACTAATGAAAAACTGTTTTTT. Its protein is CASSLWETTNEKLFF.

This clone occurred once. V and J are TRBV7-9 and TRBJ2-5; 9 bases are shared with TRBD1. CDR3 size: 16 residues. Losses at the gene ends were 3 bases for V and 5 bases for J; bases not matched to a gene: 10. Germline values: CDR1 SEHNR, CDR2 FQNEAQ (reference sequence). CDR3 nucleotide sequence: TGTGCCAGCAGCTTCGACACAGGGGGCAGGTTGGAGACCCAGTACTTC. It specifies CASSFDTGGRLETQYF. Drawing the rest from reference TRBV7-9 and TRBJ2-5, the complete variable domain is DTGVSQNPRHKITKRGQNVTFRCDPISEHNRLYWYRQTLGQGPEFLTYFQNEAQLEKSRLLSDRFSAERPKGSFSTLEIQRTEQGDSAMYLCASSFDTGGRLETQYFGPGTRLLVL.

The chain has TRBV18 and TRBJ2-5; TRBD1 matches at 7 bases. The trim removed 2 bases at V and 5 bases at J, leaving 8 bases unmatched. The CDR3 contains 15 residues. Germline CDR1 and CDR2: KGHSH and LQKENI. CDR3 nucleotide sequence: TGTGCCAGCTCACCAAGGCAGGGGGTTTGGGAGACCCAGTACTTC. Its protein is CASSPRQGVWETQYF.

The chain couples TRBV9 to TRBJ1-2, with 7 bases that match TRBD1. Looked up from germline, CDR1 is SGDLS and CDR2 is YYNGEE. The CDR3 has 14 residues. After removal of 0 bases from V and 8 bases from J, the junction contained 7 bases not matched to a gene. CDR3 loop: CASSVGQGSEGYTF. In DNA form, the CDR3 reads TGTGCCAGCAGCGTAGGACAGGGTAGCGAGGGCTACACCTTC.

The rearrangement uses TRBV6-5 and TRBJ2-3; D gene uncertain. V lost 6 bases and J lost 2, with 9 bases in between. This CDR3 has 13 residues. Germline V lookup: CDR1 MNHEY, CDR2 SVGAGI. The CDR3 loop reads CASSQRVTDTQYF. CDR3 DNA: TGTGCCAGCAGCCAACGGGTCACAGATACGCAGTATTTT.

The chain carries TRBV9 and TRBJ2-2; 9 bases align to TRBD1. The germline V gene has CDR1 SGDLS and CDR2 YYNGEE. The CDR3 runs 17 residues. V dropped 4 bases and J dropped 3; count of bases not matched to a gene: 10. The CDR3 coding sequence is TGTGCCAGCAGCATCTACTACAGGGGGCTCGACACCGGGGAGCTGTTTTTT. Translation: CASSIYYRGLDTGELFF.

The genes are TRBV12-3 or TRBV12-4 and TRBJ2-5; unclear D gene. The CDR3 has 12 residues. The V and J ends lost 1 base and 5 bases respectively, with 5 bases between them. The CDR3 coding sequence is TGTGCCAGCAGTTTAGGGAGCGAGACCCAGTACTTC. Translating it yields CASSLGSETQYF.

The gene calls are TRBV4-1 and TRBJ2-3; TRBD1 might be the D (8 bases). The V and J ends lost 5 bases and 2 bases respectively, with 17 bases between them. The germline V gene has CDR1 MGHRA and CDR2 YSYEKL. CDR3 length: 16 amino acids. In DNA, the CDR3 is TGCGCCAGCAGCGTGCGGACAGGGACTATCACAGATACGCAGTATTTT. Protein product: CASSVRTGTITDTQYF.

The chain combines TRBV19 with TRBJ1-1, with D possibly TRBD1 on 5 matching bases. The V gene's germline CDR1 is LNHDA and CDR2 SQIVND (reference sequence). The CDR3 sequence is 10 residues long. Trimming cost V 6 bases and J 8 bases, with 7 bases left between them. The CDR3 DNA sequence: TGTGCCAGTAGGGGGCAGGAAGCTTTCTTT. Amino acids: CASRGQEAFF. Complete variable domain (other parts from reference TRBV19 and TRBJ1-1): DGGITQSPKYLFRKEGQNVTLSCEQNLNHDAMYWYRQDPGQGLRLIYYSQIVNDFQKGDIAEGYSVSREKKESFPLTVTSAQKNPTAFYLCASRGQEAFFGQGTRLTVV.

This clone was observed a handful of times. This chain uses TRBV20-1 with TRBJ2-5; tentative D call: TRBD2 (6 bases). The CDR3 consists of 16 residues. Per germline, CDR1 DFQATT and CDR2 SNEGSKA (reference sequence). Deletions cut 3 bases from V and 5 bases from J, with 22 bases between. CDR3 DNA sequence: TGCAGTGCTAGTGATGCTAAGCGGGTAGGGAGGGAGACCCAGTACTTC. It translates to CSASDAKRVGRETQYF.

The gene calls are TRBV18 and TRBJ1-5, with TRBD1 matching 7 bases. Germline V gives CDR1 KGHSH, CDR2 LQKENI. Germline trimming cut 6 bases from V and 0 bases from J; bases unmatched to any gene: 5. CDR3 length: 15 amino acids. The DNA for the CDR3 is TGTGCCAGCTCTACAGGGGAGGCTAGCAATCAGCCCCAGCATTTT. It encodes CASSTGEASNQPQHF.

The rearrangement joins TRBV5-5 to TRBJ2-1, with D unresolved. The CDR3 length is 11 residues. The V gene lost 4 bases and the J gene lost 9 bases, with 8 bases spanning the gap. In germline, CDR1 is SGHKS, CDR2 YYEKEE (reference sequence). The CDR3 nucleotides are TGTGCCAGCAGCATAAATAGTGAGCAGTTCTTC. This translates into CASSINSEQFF.

The J gene is TRBJ1-1, the V gene TRBV19; no clear D. Germline CDR1 reads LNHDA; CDR2 reads SQIVND (reference sequence). The V gene lost 3 bases and the J gene lost 1 base, with 12 bases spanning the gap. The CDR3 sequence is 15 residues long. The CDR3 DNA sequence: TGTGCCAGTAGTATTTCCGGGATTAAGAACACTGAAGCTTTCTTT. Protein: CASSISGIKNTEAFF.

This clone has a single count. The chain couples TRBV5-1 to TRBJ2-7, with 11 bases fitting TRBD2. Germline lookup yields CDR1 SGHRS and CDR2 YFSETQ. The V and J ends lost 1 base and 2 bases, in that order; junction bases with no gene match: 5. The CDR3 runs 16 residues. The CDR3 region is CASSLSLAGGTYEQYF. DNA of the CDR3: TGCGCCAGCAGCTTGTCTCTAGCGGGAGGCACCTACGAGCAGTACTTC.

The V and J genes are TRBV4-2 and TRBJ1-4, with 9 bases matching TRBD1. With 4 bases clipped from V and 4 bases from J, the junction kept 7 bases outside the gene matches. Germline CDR1 is LGHNA and CDR2 is YNFKEQ. The CDR3 is 16 residues long. The DNA for the CDR3 is TGTGCCAGCAGCCGCGACAGGGGGTTTAGTAATGAAAAACTGTTTTTT. Translating it yields CASSRDRGFSNEKLFF.

The V gene is TRBV15, the J gene TRBJ1-1; D might be TRBD1 (5 bases). V was pared by 6 bases and J by 1 base, with 9 bases between. The CDR3 covers 13 residues. CDR1 is LNHNV and CDR2 is YYDKDF in the germline V gene (reference sequence). The CDR3 is CATRRDWNTEAFF. CDR3 DNA: TGTGCCACCAGGAGGGACTGGAACACTGAAGCTTTCTTT.